This TCR beta chain appears in the sequencing data of a study of identical twins. Overall study findings and caveats: Invariant MAIT and iNKT cells may have partly biased zero-insertion analyses. Cord blood's abundant beta clonotypes had fewer insertions, unlike memory repertoires. The analysis was cross-sectional rather than longitudinal within donors.

This clonotype came up a few times. Its matching antigen is unknown. V dropped 5 bases and J dropped 5; count of bases not matched to a gene: 6. This CDR3 has 14 amino acids. Per the germline V gene, CDR1 is DFQATT and CDR2 is SNEGSKA (reference sequence). MiXCR, applied by TCRdb to the 5' RACE reads, yields one record per CDR3 protein. The top ten clones hold 4% to 5.5% of a sample with over 600,000 distinct CDR3 sequences, approximately 22% of them seen once. This sample was shared with a second study, whose subject was T cells expressing NK-cell markers. That study adds: From sorted CD3+CD56+NKG2C+, CD3+CD56+NKG2C- and CD3+CD56-NKG2C+ T cells came the TCR beta repertoires.

Sequenced sample: PBMCs. The V and J genes are TRBV20-1 and TRBJ2-1; 10 nucleotides align to TRBD2. This receptor was taken from a woman aged 18-35 years in good health. The CDR3 reads CSAGASGSHNEQFF. The CDR3 DNA sequence: TGCAGTGCTGGGGCTAGCGGGAGTCACAATGAGCAGTTCTTC.